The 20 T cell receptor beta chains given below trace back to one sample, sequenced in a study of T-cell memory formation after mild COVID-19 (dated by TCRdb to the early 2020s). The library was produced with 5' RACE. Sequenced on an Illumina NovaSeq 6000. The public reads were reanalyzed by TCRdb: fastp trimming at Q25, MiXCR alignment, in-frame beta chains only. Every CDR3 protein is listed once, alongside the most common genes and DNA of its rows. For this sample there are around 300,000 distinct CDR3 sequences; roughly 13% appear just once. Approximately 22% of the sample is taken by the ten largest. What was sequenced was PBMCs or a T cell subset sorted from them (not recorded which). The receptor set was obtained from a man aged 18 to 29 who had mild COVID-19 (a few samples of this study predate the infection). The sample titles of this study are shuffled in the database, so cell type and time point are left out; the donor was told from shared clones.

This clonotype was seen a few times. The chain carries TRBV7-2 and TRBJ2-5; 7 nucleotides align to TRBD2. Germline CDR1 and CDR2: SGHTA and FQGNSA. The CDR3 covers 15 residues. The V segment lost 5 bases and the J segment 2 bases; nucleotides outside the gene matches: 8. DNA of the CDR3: TGTGCCAGCAGCCCACTGTGGGAGGGTCAAGAGACCCAGTACTTC. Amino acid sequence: CASSPLWEGQETQYF.

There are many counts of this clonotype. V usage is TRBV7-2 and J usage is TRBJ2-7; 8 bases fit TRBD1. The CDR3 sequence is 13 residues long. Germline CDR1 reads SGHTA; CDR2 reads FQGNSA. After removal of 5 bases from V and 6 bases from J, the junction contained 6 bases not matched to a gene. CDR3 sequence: CASSLGTGREQYV. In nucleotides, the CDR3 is TGTGCCAGCAGCCTCGGGACAGGACGCGAGCAGTACGTC.

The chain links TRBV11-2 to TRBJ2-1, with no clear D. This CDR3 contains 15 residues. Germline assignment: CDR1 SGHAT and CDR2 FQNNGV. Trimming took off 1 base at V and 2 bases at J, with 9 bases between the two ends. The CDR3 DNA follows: TGTGCCAGCAGCTTAGTTGGCATCGCCTACAATGAGCAGTTCTTC. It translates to CASSLVGIAYNEQFF.

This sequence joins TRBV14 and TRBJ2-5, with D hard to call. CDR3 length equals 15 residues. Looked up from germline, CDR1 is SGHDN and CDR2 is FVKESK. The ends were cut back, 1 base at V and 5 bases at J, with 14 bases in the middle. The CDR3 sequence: CASSQARLPRETQYF. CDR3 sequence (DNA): TGTGCCAGCAGCCAAGCCAGGCTACCCCGGGAGACCCAGTACTTC.

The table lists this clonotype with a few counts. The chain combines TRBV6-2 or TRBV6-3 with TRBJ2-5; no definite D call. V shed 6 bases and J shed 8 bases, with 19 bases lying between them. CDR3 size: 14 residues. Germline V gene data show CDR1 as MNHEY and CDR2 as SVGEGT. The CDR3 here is CASRPDLHMGTQYF. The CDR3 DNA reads TGTGCCAGCAGACCAGACCTCCACATGGGTACCCAGTACTTC.

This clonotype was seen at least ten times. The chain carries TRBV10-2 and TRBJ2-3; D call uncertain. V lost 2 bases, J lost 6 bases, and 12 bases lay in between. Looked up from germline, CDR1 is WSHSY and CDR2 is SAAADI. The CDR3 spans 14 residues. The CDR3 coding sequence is TGCGCCAGCAGTGAGCGGGCAGCCAGGGATACGCAGTATTTT. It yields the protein CASSERAARDTQYF.

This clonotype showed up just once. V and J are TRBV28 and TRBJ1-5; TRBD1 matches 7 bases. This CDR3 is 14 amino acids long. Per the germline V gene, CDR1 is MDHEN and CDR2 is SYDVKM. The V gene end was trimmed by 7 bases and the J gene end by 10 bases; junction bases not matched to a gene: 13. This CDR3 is CASNRGQIPPPQHF. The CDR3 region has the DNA TGTGCCAGCAATCGGGGACAGATTCCCCCTCCCCAGCATTTT. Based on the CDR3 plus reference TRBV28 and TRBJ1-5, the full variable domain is DVKVTQSSRYLVKRTGEKVFLECVQDMDHENMFWYRQDPGLGLRLIYFSYDVKMKEKGDIPEGYSVSREKKERFSLILESASTNQTSMYLCASNRGQIPPPQHFGDGTRLSIL.

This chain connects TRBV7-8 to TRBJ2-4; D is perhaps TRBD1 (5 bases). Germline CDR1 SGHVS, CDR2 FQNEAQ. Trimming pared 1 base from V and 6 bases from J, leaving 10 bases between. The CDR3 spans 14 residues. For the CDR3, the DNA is TGTGCCAGCAGCTTAGACGTGGGGCCAAACATTCAGTACTTC. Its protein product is CASSLDVGPNIQYF.

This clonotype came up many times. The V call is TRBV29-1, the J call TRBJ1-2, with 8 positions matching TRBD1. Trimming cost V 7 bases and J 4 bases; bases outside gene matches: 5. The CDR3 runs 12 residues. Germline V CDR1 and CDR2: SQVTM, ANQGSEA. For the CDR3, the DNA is TGCAGCGCGACAGGGGACGGCTATGGCTACACCTTC. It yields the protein CSATGDGYGYTF.

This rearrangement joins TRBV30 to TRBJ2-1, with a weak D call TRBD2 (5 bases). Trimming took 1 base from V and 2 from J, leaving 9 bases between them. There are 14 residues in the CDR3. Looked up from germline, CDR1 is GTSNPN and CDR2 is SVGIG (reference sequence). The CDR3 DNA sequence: TGTGCCTGGAGTGGAGGGTATCCCTACAATGAGCAGTTCTTC. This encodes CAWSGGYPYNEQFF.

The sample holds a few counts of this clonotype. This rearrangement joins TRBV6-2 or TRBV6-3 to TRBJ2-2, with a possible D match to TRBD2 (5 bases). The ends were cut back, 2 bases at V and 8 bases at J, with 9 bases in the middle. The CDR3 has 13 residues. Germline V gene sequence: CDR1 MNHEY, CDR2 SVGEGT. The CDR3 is CASSYGEPGELFF. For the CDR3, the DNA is TGTGCCAGCAGTTACGGGGAGCCGGGGGAGCTGTTTTTT.

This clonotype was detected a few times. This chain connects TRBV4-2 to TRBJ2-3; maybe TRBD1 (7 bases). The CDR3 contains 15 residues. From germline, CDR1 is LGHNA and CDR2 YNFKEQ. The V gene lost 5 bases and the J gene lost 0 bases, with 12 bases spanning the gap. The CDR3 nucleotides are TGTGCCAGCAGCTTGCGGGACAGAAGCACAGATACGCAGTATTTT. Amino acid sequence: CASSLRDRSTDTQYF.

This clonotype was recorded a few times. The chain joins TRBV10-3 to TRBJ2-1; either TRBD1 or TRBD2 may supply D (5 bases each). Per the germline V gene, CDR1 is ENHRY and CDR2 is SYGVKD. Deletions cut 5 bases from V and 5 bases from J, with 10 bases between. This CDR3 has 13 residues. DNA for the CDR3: TGTGCCATCAGTCCGGGACCAAACAATGAGCAGTTCTTC. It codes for CAISPGPNNEQFF.

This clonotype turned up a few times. The CDR3 reads CASSRTGGYSNQPQHF. In nucleotides, the CDR3 is TGTGCCAGCAGCCGGACAGGGGGCTATAGCAATCAGCCCCAGCATTTT. This sequence joins TRBV7-2 and TRBJ1-5; 11 bases align to TRBD1. This CDR3 has 16 residues. Germline values: CDR1 SGHTA, CDR2 FQGNSA. V gave up 5 bases and J gave up 0 bases; unmatched junction bases: 3. The full variable domain, completed using reference TRBV7-2 and TRBJ1-5, is GAGVSQSPSNKVTEKGKDVELRCDPISGHTALYWYRQSLGQGLEFLIYFQGNSAPDKSGLPSDRFSAERTGGSVSTLTIQRTQQEDSAVYLCASSRTGGYSNQPQHFGDGTRLSIL.

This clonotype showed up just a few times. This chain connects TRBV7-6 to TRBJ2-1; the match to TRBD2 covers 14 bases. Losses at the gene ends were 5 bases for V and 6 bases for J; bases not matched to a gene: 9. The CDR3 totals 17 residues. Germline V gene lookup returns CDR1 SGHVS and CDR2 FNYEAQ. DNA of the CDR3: TGTGCCAGCAGCCCCATCCAGACTAGCGGGGGGGGCAATGAGCAGTTCTTC. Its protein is CASSPIQTSGGGNEQFF. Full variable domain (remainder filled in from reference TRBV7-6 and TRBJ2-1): GAGVSQSPRYKVTKRGQDVALRCDPISGHVSLYWYRQALGQGPEFLTYFNYEAQQDKSGLPNDRFSAERPEGSISTLTIQRTEQRDSAMYRCASSPIQTSGGGNEQFFGPGTRLTVL.

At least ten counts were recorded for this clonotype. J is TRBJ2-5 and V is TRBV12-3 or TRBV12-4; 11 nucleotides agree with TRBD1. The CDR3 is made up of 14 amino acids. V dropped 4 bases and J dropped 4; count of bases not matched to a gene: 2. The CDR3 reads CASSWGTGGETQYF. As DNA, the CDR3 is TGTGCCAGCAGTTGGGGGACAGGGGGAGAGACCCAGTACTTC.

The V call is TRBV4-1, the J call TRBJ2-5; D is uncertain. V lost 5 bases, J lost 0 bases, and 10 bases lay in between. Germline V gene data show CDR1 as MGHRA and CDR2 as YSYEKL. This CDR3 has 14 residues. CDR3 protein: CASSYLRDQETQYF. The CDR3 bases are TGCGCCAGCAGCTACTTGCGAGACCAAGAGACCCAGTACTTC.

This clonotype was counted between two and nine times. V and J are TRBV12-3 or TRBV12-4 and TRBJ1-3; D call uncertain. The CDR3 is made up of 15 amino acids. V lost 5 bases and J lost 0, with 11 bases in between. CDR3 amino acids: CASSIDGGSGNTIYF. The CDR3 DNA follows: TGTGCCAGCAGTATTGACGGAGGCTCTGGAAACACCATATATTTT.

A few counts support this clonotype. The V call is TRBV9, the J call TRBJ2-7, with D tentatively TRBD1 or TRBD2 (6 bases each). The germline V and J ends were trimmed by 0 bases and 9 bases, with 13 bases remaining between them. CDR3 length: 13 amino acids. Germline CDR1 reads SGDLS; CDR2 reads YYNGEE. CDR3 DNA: TGTGCCAGCAGCGTAGGAGGGGGAGGCGTGCAGTACTTC. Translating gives CASSVGGGGVQYF.

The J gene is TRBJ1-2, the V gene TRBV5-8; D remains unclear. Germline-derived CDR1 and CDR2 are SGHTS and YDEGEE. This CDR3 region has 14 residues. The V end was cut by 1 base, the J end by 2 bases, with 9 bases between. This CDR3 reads CASSLRPGNYGYTF. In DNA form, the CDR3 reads TGTGCCAGCAGCTTGCGGCCCGGAAACTATGGCTACACCTTC.